This TCR beta chain was identified in a study of blood T cell repertoires in COVID-19. Sequenced by immunoSEQ multiplex PCR; TCRdb stores in-frame clones only, minus some. The repertoire includes some 320,000 clones, 87% of them detected once, and approximately 5% sits in the top ten. This CDR3 is 14 amino acids long. The V gene's germline CDR1 is SQVTM and CDR2 ANQGSEA. Germline trimming cut 2 bases from V and 2 bases from J; bases unmatched to any gene: 5. The specimen was PBMCs or T cells enriched from blood (not recorded which). The J gene is TRBJ2-5, the V gene TRBV29-1; 7 positions agree with TRBD2. The clonotype originates from a woman in her 30s who had recovered from COVID-19. CDR3 DNA: TGCAGCGTTGAAACGAGCGGGGTACAAGAGACCCAGTACTTC. This translates into CSVETSGVQETQYF.